This entry lists 9 T cell receptor beta chains sequenced from one sample in a study of OX40 agonist ivuxolimab in advanced cancers. The method was immunoSEQ multiplex PCR; TCRdb's version includes in-frame clones alone and lacks a portion of them. The repertoire holds about 86,000 clones, about 90% seen once, with approximately 8.4% in the top ten. The sample here was CD4+ or CD8+ T cells sorted from blood, taken in a trial of the OX40 agonist ivuxolimab. The source of these receptors is an adult with an advanced solid tumor such as melanoma, head and neck, liver or kidney cancer.

V gene TRBV5-1 combines with J gene TRBJ2-7, with D possibly TRBD1 on 5 matching bases. V lost 4 bases and J 3 bases, leaving 11 bases between the germline ends. CDR3 size: 13 residues. Germline-derived CDR1 and CDR2 are SGHRS and YFSETQ. The CDR3 loop is CASSPIDSYEQYF. The DNA of the CDR3 is TGCGCCAGCAGCCCTATAGACAGCTACGAGCAGTACTTC.

This chain links TRBV9 with TRBJ2-7; TRBD2 aligns across 13 bases. The CDR3 covers 17 residues. J lost 2 bases, V lost 0 bases, and 5 bases had no gene match. Per the germline V gene, CDR1 is SGDLS and CDR2 is YYNGEE. The CDR3 DNA follows: TGTGCCAGCAGCGTAGAACCCGGACTAGCGGGAGCCTACGAGCAGTACTTC. Protein sequence: CASSVEPGLAGAYEQYF.

This clone was picked up one time. The chain recombines TRBV4-1 with TRBJ1-2; 8 bases line up with TRBD1. The germline V gene has CDR1 MGHRA and CDR2 YSYEKL. V shed 1 base, J shed 8 bases, and the junction held 15 bases outside the gene matches. The CDR3 consists of 17 residues. The CDR3 nucleotides read TGCGCCAGCAGCCAAGGATGGGGGTGGCAGGGGGCCGAGGGCTACACCTTC. Its protein is CASSQGWGWQGAEGYTF.

V is TRBV29-1 and J is TRBJ2-1; D is unclear. Between the trimmed V and J ends, which lost 0 bases and 5 bases, there was a span of 8 bases. The CDR3 is 13 amino acids. The germline gives CDR1 SQVTM, CDR2 ANQGSEA. The CDR3 nucleotides read TGCAGCGTTGAAGATACTAACCACAATGAGCAGTTCTTC. This encodes CSVEDTNHNEQFF.

The CDR3: CAGDTDTQYF. The CDR3 DNA reads as TGTGCCGGCGACACAGATACGCAGTATTTT. The V gene is TRBV6-5, the J gene TRBJ2-3; D is unresolved. Deletions cut 11 bases from V and 2 bases from J, with 5 bases between. Germline CDR1 is MNHEY and CDR2 is SVGAGI. CDR3 size: 10 residues.

Here the CDR3 reads CASSPGVGYEQYF. The CDR3 DNA reads TGTGCCAGCAGCCCTGGGGTTGGCTACGAGCAGTACTTC. The V gene is TRBV5-4, the J gene TRBJ2-7; D is ambiguous. The ends were cut back, 4 bases at V and 3 bases at J, with 11 bases in the middle. There are 13 residues in the CDR3. Germline-derived CDR1 and CDR2 are SGHNT and YYREEE (reference sequence).

The chain's CDR3 is CASSLAQGLLAEAFF. CDR3 coding DNA: TGTGCCAGCAGCTTAGCGCAGGGACTGCTCGCTGAAGCTTTCTTT. V gene TRBV7-9 combines with J gene TRBJ1-1; possible D gene TRBD1, 5 bases. The CDR3 consists of 15 residues. V was clipped by 0 bases and J by 6 bases, with 14 bases between them. Germline loops: CDR1 SEHNR, CDR2 FQNEAQ (reference sequence).

The rearrangement links TRBV29-1 to TRBJ1-2, with D tentatively TRBD1 (5 bases). The germline gives CDR1 SQVTM, CDR2 ANQGSEA. The CDR3 is 13 residues long. The germline V and J ends were trimmed by 7 bases and 0 bases, with 12 bases remaining between them. The CDR3 loop reads CSGLAGANYGYTF. CDR3 DNA: TGCAGCGGCCTCGCGGGGGCTAACTATGGCTACACCTTC.

This clone was observed a single time. The chain employs TRBV5-1 and TRBJ2-1; D is unresolved. This CDR3 comprises 14 residues. V gave up 0 bases and J gave up 4 bases, with 8 bases separating them. Germline V gives CDR1 SGHRS, CDR2 YFSETQ. The CDR3: CASSLEGRYNEQFF. The DNA for the CDR3 is TGCGCCAGCAGCTTGGAGGGCCGGTACAATGAGCAGTTCTTC.